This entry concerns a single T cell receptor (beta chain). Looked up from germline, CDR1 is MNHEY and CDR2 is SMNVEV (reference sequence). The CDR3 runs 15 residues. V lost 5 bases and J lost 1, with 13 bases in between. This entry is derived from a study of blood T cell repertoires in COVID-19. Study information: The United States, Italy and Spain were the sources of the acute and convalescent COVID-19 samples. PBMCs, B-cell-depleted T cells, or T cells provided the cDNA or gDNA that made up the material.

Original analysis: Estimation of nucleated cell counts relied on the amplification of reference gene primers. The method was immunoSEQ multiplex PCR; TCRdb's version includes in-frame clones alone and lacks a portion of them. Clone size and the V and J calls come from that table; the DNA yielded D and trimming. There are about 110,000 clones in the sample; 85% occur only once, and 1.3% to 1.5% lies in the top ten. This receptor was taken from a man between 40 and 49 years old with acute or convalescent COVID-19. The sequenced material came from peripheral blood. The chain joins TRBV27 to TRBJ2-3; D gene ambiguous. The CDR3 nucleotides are TGTGCCAGCAGTATGAGTTGGGCAGGCACAGATACGCAGTATTTT. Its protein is CASSMSWAGTDTQYF.